This T cell receptor (beta chain) was profiled in a study of radiotherapy plus CTLA-4 blockade in lung cancer. Turning to the study itself: Across the patients, objective responses occurred in under 20%, and disease control in about 29%. Notes on the study in general: Among blood TCR repertoires after radiotherapy plus ipilimumab, tumor-derived clones expanded. Among reported predictors of response, early blood T cell clone dynamics with interferon-beta performed best.

CDR1 and CDR2 from the germline V gene are LNHDA and SQIVND (reference sequence). This CDR3 is 13 amino acids long. Trimming pared 5 bases from V and 2 bases from J, leaving 9 bases between. TCRdb's table, derived via immunoSEQ multiplex PCR, lists solely in-frame clones and lacks some. The repertoire consists of around 71,000 clones, with around 77% occurring once and the leading ten covering 16%. Regarding this clone: The antigen remains unidentified.

Lung cancer patients with chemo-refractory metastatic non-small-cell disease were given focal radiation plus CTLA-4 blockade with ipilimumab. The rearrangement uses TRBV19 and TRBJ2-5; the D gene is possibly TRBD2 (6 bases). The sequencing here drew on peripheral blood, taken from a patient treated with radiotherapy plus ipilimumab. The TCR sequence derives from a human donor with non-small cell lung cancer whose response to radiotherapy plus ipilimumab could not be evaluated. Some clones in this sample may be carry-over from other donors' samples. The CDR3 bases are TGTGCCAGTAGTGGGGGACTGCAAGAGACCCAGTACTTC. It yields the protein CASSGGLQETQYF.